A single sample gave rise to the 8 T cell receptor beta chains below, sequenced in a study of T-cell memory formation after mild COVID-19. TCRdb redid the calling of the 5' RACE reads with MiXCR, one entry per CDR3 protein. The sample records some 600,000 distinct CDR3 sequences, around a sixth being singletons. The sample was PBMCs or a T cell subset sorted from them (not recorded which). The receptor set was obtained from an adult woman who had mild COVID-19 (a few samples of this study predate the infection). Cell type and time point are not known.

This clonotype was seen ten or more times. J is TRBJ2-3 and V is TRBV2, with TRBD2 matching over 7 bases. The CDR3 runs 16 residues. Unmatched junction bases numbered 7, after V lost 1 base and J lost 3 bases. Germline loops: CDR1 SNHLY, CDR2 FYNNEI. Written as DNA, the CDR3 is TGTGCCAGCAGTGAAGAGAGCGGGGTAGGAACAGATACGCAGTATTTT. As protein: CASSEESGVGTDTQYF.

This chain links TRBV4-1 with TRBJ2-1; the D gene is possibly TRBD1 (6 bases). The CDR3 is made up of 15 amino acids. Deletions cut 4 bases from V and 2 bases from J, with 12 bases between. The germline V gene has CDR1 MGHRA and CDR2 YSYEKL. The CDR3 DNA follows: TGCGCCAGCAGCCCTCGAGAGGGGGCCTACAATGAGCAGTTCTTC. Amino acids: CASSPREGAYNEQFF.

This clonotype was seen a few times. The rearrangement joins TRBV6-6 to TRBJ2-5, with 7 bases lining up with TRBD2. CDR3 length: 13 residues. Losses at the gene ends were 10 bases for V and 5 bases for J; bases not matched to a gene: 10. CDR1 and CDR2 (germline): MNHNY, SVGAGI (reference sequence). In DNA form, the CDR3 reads TGTGCCACTCATCGGGGGGACGGGGAGACCCAGTACTTC. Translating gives CATHRGDGETQYF.

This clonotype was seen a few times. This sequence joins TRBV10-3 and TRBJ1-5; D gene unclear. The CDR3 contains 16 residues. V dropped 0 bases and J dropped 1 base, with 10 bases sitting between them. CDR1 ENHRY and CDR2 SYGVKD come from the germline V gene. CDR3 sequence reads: CAISESRGVSNQPQHF. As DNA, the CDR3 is TGTGCCATCAGTGAGTCGCGGGGAGTAAGCAATCAGCCCCAGCATTTT.

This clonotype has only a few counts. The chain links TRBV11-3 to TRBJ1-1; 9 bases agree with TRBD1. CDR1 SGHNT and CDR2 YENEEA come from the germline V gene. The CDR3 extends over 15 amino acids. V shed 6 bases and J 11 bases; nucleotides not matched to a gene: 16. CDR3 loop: CASSTNRGRGFVAFF. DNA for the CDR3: TGTGCCAGCAGTACTAACAGGGGGCGAGGTTTTGTGGCTTTCTTT.

CDR3 bases: TGTGCCAGCAGTGAGTCCGGACTTATCAATCAGCCCCAGCATTTT. Its protein is CASSESGLINQPQHF. The V gene is TRBV2, the J gene TRBJ1-5; no clear D. CDR3 length: 15 residues. V was trimmed by 3 bases and J by 3 bases, leaving 12 bases between them. Germline-derived CDR1 and CDR2 are SNHLY and FYNNEI. The variable domain in full, with the rest retrieved from reference TRBV2 and TRBJ1-5, is EPEVTQTPSHQVTQMGQEVILRCVPISNHLYFYWYRQILGQKVEFLVSFYNNEISEKSEIFDDQFSVERPDGSNFTLKIRSTKLEDSAMYFCASSESGLINQPQHFGDGTRLSIL.

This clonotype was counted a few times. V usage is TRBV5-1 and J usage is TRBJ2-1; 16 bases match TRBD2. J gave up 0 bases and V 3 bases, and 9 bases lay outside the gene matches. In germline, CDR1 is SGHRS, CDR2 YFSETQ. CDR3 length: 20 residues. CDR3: CASSSGGLAGGPSSYNEQFF. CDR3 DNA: TGCGCCAGCAGCTCCGGGGGACTAGCGGGAGGGCCCAGCTCCTACAATGAGCAGTTCTTC.

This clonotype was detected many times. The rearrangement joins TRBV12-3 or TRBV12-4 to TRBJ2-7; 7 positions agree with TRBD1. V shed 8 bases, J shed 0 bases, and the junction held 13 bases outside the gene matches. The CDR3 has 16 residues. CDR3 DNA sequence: TGTGCCAGCTCTTTCCGGACCGGGACAGCCTCCTACGAGCAGTACTTC. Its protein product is CASSFRTGTASYEQYF.